What follows are 5 T cell receptor beta chains derived from one specimen sequenced in a study of blood T cell repertoires in COVID-19 (dated by TCRdb to 2018 to 2021). The library was prepared using the immunoSEQ multiplex PCR assay. This immuneACCESS table, as held by TCRdb, lists in-frame sequences with V and J called but not all clones. Of the missing ones, under half trace to an unresolved V gene in checked studies; the others have no known cause. For this sample the table gives 250,000 or so clones, of which roughly 88% were detected only once. The ten largest clonotypes hold about 2% of the sample. The sequenced material came from peripheral blood. The receptor source for this set is a middle-aged man who had recovered from COVID-19.

This clone was seen more than once but under ten times. V gene TRBV7-2 combines with J gene TRBJ2-1; 10 positions match TRBD2. There are 14 residues in the CDR3. With V trimmed by 4 bases and J by 8 bases, 5 bases remained unmatched. The germline CDR1 and CDR2 sequences are SGHTA and FQGNSA. The chain's CDR3 is CASSSTSGWDEQFF. For the CDR3, the DNA is TGTGCCAGCAGCTCGACTAGCGGGTGGGATGAGCAGTTCTTC.

Details on this clone: Other DNA sequences in the same sample also yield this CDR3. This chain links TRBV29-1 with TRBJ1-2; a possible D gene is TRBD1 (5 bases). Germline-derived CDR1 and CDR2 are SQVTM and ANQGSEA. CDR3 length: 13 amino acids. V shed 0 bases and J shed 6 bases, with 11 bases lying between them. The CDR3 coding sequence is TGCAGCGTTGAAGATCTGGGGGGGGATGGCTACACCTTC. Protein product: CSVEDLGGDGYTF.

In its sample, this clone was seen once. The CDR3 nucleotides read TGTGCCAGCAGCTTAGTCGCGGGGTCGAACACTGAAGCTTTCTTT. Translation: CASSLVAGSNTEAFF. This sequence joins TRBV7-2 and TRBJ1-1, with no clear D. The length of the CDR3 is 15 residues. Trimming removed 1 base at V and 1 base at J, with 10 bases between. Germline V gene lookup returns CDR1 SGHTA and CDR2 FQGNSA.

J is TRBJ2-2 and V is TRBV7-2; a weak D match, TRBD2 (6 bases). The CDR3 covers 15 residues. The V gene's germline CDR1 is SGHTA and CDR2 FQGNSA. The V gene lost 3 bases and the J gene lost 0 bases, with 8 bases spanning the gap. Here the CDR3 reads CASSLGLPNTGELFF. Here the CDR3 DNA reads TGTGCCAGCAGCTTGGGACTTCCGAACACCGGGGAGCTGTTTTTT.

This sequence joins TRBV13 and TRBJ1-1; possibly TRBD1 for D (6 bases). Germline CDR1 is PRHDT and CDR2 is FYEKMQ (reference sequence). Deletions cut 1 base from V and 1 base from J, with 16 bases between. This CDR3 spans 17 amino acids. The CDR3 reads CASSLEGHQLTNTEAFF. The CDR3 DNA follows: TGTGCCAGCAGCTTAGAGGGACACCAGTTGACGAACACTGAAGCTTTCTTT. The full variable domain, with the rest looked up from reference TRBV13 and TRBJ1-1, is AAGVIQSPRHLIKEKRETATLKCYPIPRHDTVYWYQQGPGQDPQFLISFYEKMQSDKGSIPDRFSAQQFSDYHSELNMSSLELGDSALYFCASSLEGHQLTNTEAFFGQGTRLTVV.